This T cell receptor beta chain came from a study of blood T cell repertoires in COVID-19. Study-level information: Some COVID-19 samples were acute and others convalescent; all came from the United States, Italy and Spain. Sample material is recorded as cDNA or gDNA derived from T cells, B-cell-depleted T cells, or PBMCs.

Per the original methods: Counts of nucleated cells, estimated from reference gene primer amplification, were obtained. Sequencing was performed with immunoSEQ multiplex PCR; in TCRdb, only in-frame clones are kept and a portion is missing. The V and J calls and clone size come from that table; D and trimming were worked out from the DNA. The sample lists around 60,000 clones; roughly four fifths were seen once. CDR1 is MNHEY and CDR2 is SVGAGI in the germline V gene. Trimming pared 5 bases from V and 0 bases from J, leaving 7 bases between. The CDR3 runs 13 residues. This sequence joins TRBV6-5 and TRBJ1-1; D is ambiguous. Specimen: peripheral blood. The sequence was obtained from a man aged 50 or older with COVID-19, enrolled during active disease. The CDR3 is CASSRSMNTEAFF. CDR3 sequence (DNA): TGTGCCAGCAGTAGGAGTATGAACACTGAAGCTTTCTTT.